The TCR beta chain under discussion was sequenced for a study of T cell repertoires in cytomegalovirus infection. Study in general: Well-studied HLA-B-restricted CMV epitopes were used in the study alongside recently identified HLA-C-restricted ones. Indicated by public TCR beta signatures were CMV infection and matching HLA type.

Worth noting for this clonotype: Its antigen is not known. The junction and the germline gene differ at one end; a read error may be behind it.

General study points: Accumulated public TCR beta family frequency recognized individuals carrying CMV together with the relevant HLA.

TCRdb reprocessed the reads with MiXCR, giving one entry per CDR3 protein. Of fewer than 950,000 distinct CDR3 sequences detected, 32% appear once; the ten largest clones hold over 10%. The CDR3 covers 15 residues. The sequence was collected from a human donor in good health (CMV status not recorded). Some clones in this sample may be carry-over from other donors' samples. The specimen comprised cultured CD8+ T cells from PBMCs, sampled from culture after CMV antigen stimulation. This sequence joins TRBV12-3 or TRBV12-4 and TRBJ1-4; D uncertain. CDR3 sequence: CAGSFFARINEKLFF. The CDR3 nucleotides read TGTGCCGGCAGTTTCTTTGCCAGAATTAATGAAAAACTGTTTTTT.